These 4 T cell receptor beta chains share one sample of origin, sequenced in a study of T-cell reconstitution after alpha-beta-depleted transplantation in children. Researchers prepared the TCRbeta library using unique molecular identifiers, the study reports. TCRdb redid the calling of the PCR reads with MiXCR, one entry per CDR3 protein. Of 250,000 to 300,000 distinct CDR3 sequences in the sample, more than 9% are singletons; the top ten hold 20% to 30%. The sample in question was peripheral blood, obtained 180 days after TCRalphabeta/CD19-depleted stem cell transplant. These receptors all stem from a male patient aged 2 to 9 who had a stem cell transplant for chronic granulomatous disease, so the T cells may come from the graft donor.

This clonotype was detected ten times or more. The rearrangement joins TRBV28 to TRBJ2-5; D remains ambiguous. V was clipped by 6 bases and J by 2 bases, with 16 bases between them. The CDR3 contains 15 residues. Germline V CDR1 and CDR2: MDHEN, SYDVKM. CDR3 nucleotide sequence: TGTGCCAGCAGGGACCCGGTTTGGGATCAAGAGACCCAGTACTTC. Translating it yields CASRDPVWDQETQYF.

At least ten counts were recorded for this clonotype. This chain links TRBV4-1 with TRBJ2-3, with 8 bases aligning to TRBD2. Looked up from germline, CDR1 is MGHRA and CDR2 is YSYEKL. Trimming removed 0 bases from V and 8 bases from J; junction bases left unmatched: 7. The CDR3 runs 15 residues. The CDR3 sequence is CASSQDDGGAGTQYF. The CDR3 DNA reads as TGCGCCAGCAGCCAAGATGACGGGGGGGCGGGTACGCAGTATTTT.

With respect to this clonotype: An end of the junction does not agree with germline; a read error may underlie this. The chain links TRBV12-3 or TRBV12-4 to TRBJ2-1; 11 bases map to TRBD2. This CDR3 is 16 amino acids long. The CDR3 DNA is TGTGCCAGCAGTTTAGGGCTAGCGGGAGGTTACAATGAGAAGTTCTTC. Protein: CASSLGLAGGYNEKFF.

The chain joins TRBV12-3 or TRBV12-4 to TRBJ2-2, with D possibly being TRBD1 (6 bases). V dropped 8 bases and J dropped 0 bases, with 13 bases sitting between them. This CDR3 has 15 residues. CDR3 sequence (DNA): TGTGCCAGCTCACCGGGACATGCGAACACCGGGGAGCTGTTTTTT. Protein product: CASSPGHANTGELFF.